This T cell receptor (beta chain) was retrieved from a study of beta chain features in type 1 diabetes. The isolated RNA, all of it, was reverse transcribed, so expressed TCRB transcripts were what got sequenced. Sequencing was performed with immunoSEQ multiplex PCR; in TCRdb, only in-frame clones are kept and a portion is missing. Among hundreds of thousands of clones, roughly 12% were seen once, and the ten largest hold approximately 0.015%. This clone has just a few counts. The target antigen is unknown. Findings and limits, study-wide: Compared with healthy donors, patients appeared to share more similar naive, central memory and regulatory TCRB repertoires. Insertion counts at VDJ junctions were lower in type 1 diabetes patients, who also showed more deletions there.

This TCR was recovered from a man aged 18-30 years in good health. The sample was naive CD4+ T cells from blood.

CDR3 coding DNA: TGTGCCAGCAGCCCAAACAAATCTGGAAACACCATATATTTT. Translation: CASSPNKSGNTIYF. The V call is TRBV7-2, the J call TRBJ1-3, with no clear D. Germline assignment: CDR1 SGHTA and CDR2 FQGNSA. The length of the CDR3 is 14 residues. The V gene lost 5 bases and the J gene lost 1 base, with 9 bases spanning the gap.